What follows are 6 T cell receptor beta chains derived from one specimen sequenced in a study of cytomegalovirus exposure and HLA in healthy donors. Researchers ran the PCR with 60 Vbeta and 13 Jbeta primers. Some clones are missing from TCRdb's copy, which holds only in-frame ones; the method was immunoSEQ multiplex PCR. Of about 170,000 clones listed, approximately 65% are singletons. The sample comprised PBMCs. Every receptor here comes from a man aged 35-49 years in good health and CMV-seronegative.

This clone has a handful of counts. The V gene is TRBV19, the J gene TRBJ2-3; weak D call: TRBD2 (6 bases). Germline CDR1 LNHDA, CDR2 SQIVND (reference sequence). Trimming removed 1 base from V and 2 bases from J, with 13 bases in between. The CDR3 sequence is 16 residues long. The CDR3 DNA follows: TGTGCCAGTAGTATAGTGTTGGGCGGGATCACAGATACGCAGTATTTT. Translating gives CASSIVLGGITDTQYF.

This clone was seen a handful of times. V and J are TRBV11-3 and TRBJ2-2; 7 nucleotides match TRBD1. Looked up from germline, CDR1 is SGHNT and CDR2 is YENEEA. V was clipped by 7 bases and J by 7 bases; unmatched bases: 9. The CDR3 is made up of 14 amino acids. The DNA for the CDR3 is TGTGCCAGCACGGCAGGGGGTAGTGACGGGGAGCTGTTTTTT. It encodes CASTAGGSDGELFF.

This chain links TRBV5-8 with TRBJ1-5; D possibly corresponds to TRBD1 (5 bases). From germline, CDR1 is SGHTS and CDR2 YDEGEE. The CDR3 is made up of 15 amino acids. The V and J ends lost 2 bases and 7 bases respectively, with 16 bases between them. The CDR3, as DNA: TGTGCCAGCAGCTTAGGGACTCTCCTGGGGCAGCCCCAGCATTTT. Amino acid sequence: CASSLGTLLGQPQHF.

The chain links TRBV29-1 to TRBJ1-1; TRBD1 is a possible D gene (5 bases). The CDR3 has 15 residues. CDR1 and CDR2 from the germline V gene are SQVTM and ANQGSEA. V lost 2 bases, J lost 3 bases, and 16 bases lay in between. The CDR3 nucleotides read TGCAGCGTTGAACTGACAGTTACTTTTTACACTGAAGCTTTCTTT. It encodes CSVELTVTFYTEAFF.

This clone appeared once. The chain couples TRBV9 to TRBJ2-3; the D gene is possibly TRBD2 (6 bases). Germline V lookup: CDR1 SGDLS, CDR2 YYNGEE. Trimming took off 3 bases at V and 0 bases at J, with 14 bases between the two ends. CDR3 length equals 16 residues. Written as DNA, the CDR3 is TGTGCCAGCAGCGGACTAGAGAAGTCTAGCACAGATACGCAGTATTTT. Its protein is CASSGLEKSSTDTQYF. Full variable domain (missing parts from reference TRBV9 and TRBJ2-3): DSGVTQTPKHLITATGQRVTLRCSPRSGDLSVYWYQQSLDQGLQFLIQYYNGEERAKGNILERFSAQQFPDLHSELNLSSLELGDSALYFCASSGLEKSSTDTQYFGPGTRLTVL.

CDR3 nucleotides: TGTGCCAGCAGCCTACTCGGGACTAGCGAAGAGACCCAGTACTTC. Translating it yields CASSLLGTSEETQYF. This chain joins TRBV7-9 and TRBJ2-5, with 10 positions matching TRBD2. Germline V gene sequence: CDR1 SEHNR, CDR2 FQNEAQ (reference sequence). Trimming took 5 bases from V and 3 from J; bases not matched to a gene: 6. The CDR3 contains 15 residues.